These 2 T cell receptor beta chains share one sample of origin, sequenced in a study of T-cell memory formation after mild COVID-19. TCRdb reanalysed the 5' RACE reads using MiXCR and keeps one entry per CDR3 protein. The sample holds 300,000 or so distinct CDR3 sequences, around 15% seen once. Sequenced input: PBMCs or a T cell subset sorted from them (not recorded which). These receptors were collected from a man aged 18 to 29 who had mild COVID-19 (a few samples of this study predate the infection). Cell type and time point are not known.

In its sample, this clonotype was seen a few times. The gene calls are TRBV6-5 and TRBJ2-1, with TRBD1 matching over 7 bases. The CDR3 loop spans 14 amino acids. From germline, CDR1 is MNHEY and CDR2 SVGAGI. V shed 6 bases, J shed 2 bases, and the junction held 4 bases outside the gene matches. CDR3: CASRVTGTYNEQFF. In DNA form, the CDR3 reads TGTGCCAGCAGGGTGACAGGGACCTACAATGAGCAGTTCTTC.

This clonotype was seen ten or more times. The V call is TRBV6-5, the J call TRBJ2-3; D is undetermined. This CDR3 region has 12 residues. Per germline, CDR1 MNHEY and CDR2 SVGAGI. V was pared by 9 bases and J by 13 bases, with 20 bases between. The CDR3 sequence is CASRYPHSHKYF. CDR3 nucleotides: TGTGCCAGTCGGTACCCCCACAGCCATAAGTATTTT.